The source of this T cell receptor (beta chain) is a study of OX40 agonist ivuxolimab in advanced cancers. General study results and limits: Clonal expansion by week 6 occurred in CD4+ and CD8+ blood T cells (at 0.1 to 3.0 mg/kg). Still undetermined is the antigen specificity of the expanded peripheral T cells.

The junction had 4 bases not matched to a gene; V was cut back by 5 bases and J by 3 bases. CDR3 length equals 15 residues. Germline V gene sequence: CDR1 ENHRY, CDR2 SYGVKD. Sequencing used immunoSEQ multiplex PCR; TCRdb keeps in-frame clones, though not all of them. This sample has 100,000 or so clones, with 91% found just once. On this clone: Antigen specificity is unknown.

This sequence was found in an adult with an advanced solid tumor such as melanoma, head and neck, liver or kidney cancer. Sequenced material: CD4+ or CD8+ T cells sorted from blood, taken in a trial of the OX40 agonist ivuxolimab. The V call is TRBV10-3, the J call TRBJ2-5; 12 positions match TRBD2. CDR3 region: CAISTTSGGKETQYF. The CDR3 bases are TGTGCCATCAGTACGACTAGCGGGGGAAAAGAGACCCAGTACTTC.